Sequencing of this T cell receptor beta chain was carried out in a study of blood T cell repertoires in COVID-19. Overall study: Whether acute or convalescent, the COVID-19 samples came from the United States, Italy and Spain.

In the authors' methods: Reference gene primer amplification gave nucleated cell count estimates. Using immunoSEQ multiplex PCR, the repertoire was profiled, and TCRdb retains in-frame clones only, with some absent. Clone size and V and J calls were adopted from that table, with D and trimming inferred from the DNA. The sample holds over 200,000 clones; more than 75% are singletons and the top ten take roughly 6.2%. V was trimmed by 4 bases and J by 2 bases, leaving 17 bases between them. Germline CDR1 and CDR2: ENHRY and SYGVKD. The length of the CDR3 is 16 residues. The chain couples TRBV10-3 to TRBJ1-1; a possible D gene is TRBD1 (6 bases). The sequence came from a man aged 55 to 70 who had recovered from COVID-19. What was sequenced was peripheral blood. Written as DNA, the CDR3 is TGTGCCATCAGTGGGGTTGGGGGCGAGTTCAACACTGAAGCTTTCTTT. Translated: CAISGVGGEFNTEAFF.